The 10 T cell receptor beta chains reported below all come from one sample, sequenced in a study of long-term antiretroviral therapy in people with HIV. An immunoSEQ assay, version v3.0, was performed at survey level. Only in-frame clones appear in the TCRdb table, and some are missing; sequencing was by immunoSEQ multiplex PCR. Counted here are around 25,000 clones, 85% occurring once; the ten biggest clones make up approximately 9.5%. The sample was unsorted PBMCs, taken 2.3 years after starting antiretroviral therapy. The receptors originated from a man aged 40-55 years with HIV.

The chain couples TRBV6-5 to TRBJ1-2; unclear D gene. The germline V gene encodes CDR1 MNHEY and CDR2 SVGAGI. Trimming removed 0 bases from V and 7 bases from J, with 15 bases in between. The CDR3 covers 15 residues. DNA of the CDR3: TGTGCCAGCAGTTACTCGATAAAGGGCGGGCCTGGCTACACCTTC. It yields the protein CASSYSIKGGPGYTF.

CDR3 bases: TGTGCCGCGGCAGGCCCCGCAACTAATGAAAAACTGTTTTTT. Its translation: CAAAGPATNEKLFF. This chain connects TRBV28 to TRBJ1-4; D not resolved. Trimming removed 11 bases at V and 0 bases at J, with 13 bases between. Germline lookup yields CDR1 MDHEN and CDR2 SYDVKM. This CDR3 has 14 residues.

This clone was seen just once. The chain couples TRBV11-1 to TRBJ1-4; D is unresolved. From germline, CDR1 is SGHAT and CDR2 FQDESV (reference sequence). This CDR3 region has 14 residues. V lost 3 bases to trimming and J lost 4 bases, with 9 bases between them. The CDR3 nucleotides are TGTGCCAGCAGCTTCGGGCGAGATAATGAAAAACTGTTTTTT. Protein sequence: CASSFGRDNEKLFF.

This rearrangement joins TRBV20-1 to TRBJ1-3; D not certain. Germline CDR1 is DFQATT and CDR2 is SNEGSKA (reference sequence). Between the trimmed V and J ends, which lost 6 bases and 3 bases, there was a span of 6 bases. The CDR3 loop spans 11 amino acids. CDR3 sequence: CSAFRGNTIYF. The CDR3 DNA is TGCAGTGCCTTTCGTGGAAACACCATATATTTT.

The J gene is TRBJ1-1, the V gene TRBV6-1, with D unclear. Germline values: CDR1 MNHNS, CDR2 SASEGT. V gave up 7 bases and J gave up 4 bases, with 7 bases separating them. CDR3 length equals 11 residues. The CDR3 spells CASTMGTEAFF. Here the CDR3 DNA reads TGTGCCAGCACCATGGGCACTGAAGCTTTCTTT.

The chain carries TRBV5-1 and TRBJ2-5; TRBD1 might be the D (7 bases). This CDR3 region has 14 residues. Germline V lookup: CDR1 SGHRS, CDR2 YFSETQ. V was shortened by 3 bases and J by 5 bases, with 14 bases between the two germline ends. The CDR3 protein is CASSSGGTVETQYF. The CDR3 nucleotides are TGCGCCAGCAGCTCGGGCGGGACAGTGGAGACCCAGTACTTC.

The genes are TRBV29-1 and TRBJ2-2; 8 bases align to TRBD2. Trimming cost V 7 bases and J 4 bases; bases outside gene matches: 5. Looked up from germline, CDR1 is SQVTM and CDR2 is ANQGSEA. This CDR3 is 13 amino acids long. CDR3 DNA: TGCAGCGCGCTAGCGGGTTTCACCGGGGAGCTGTTTTTT. It is translated as CSALAGFTGELFF.

DNA of the CDR3: TGTGCCAGCAGTTACGGACAGGGAAACTATGGCTACACCTTC. The encoded protein is CASSYGQGNYGYTF. The chain combines TRBV6-6 with TRBJ1-2; 8 nucleotides align to TRBD1. V was clipped by 2 bases and J by 2 bases; unmatched bases: 1. This CDR3 is 14 amino acids long. Germline assignment: CDR1 MNHNY and CDR2 SVGAGI (reference sequence).

The chain uses TRBV5-1 and TRBJ1-4, with D hard to call. The germline gives CDR1 SGHRS, CDR2 YFSETQ. V lost 0 bases and J 7 bases, leaving 7 bases between the germline ends. This CDR3 contains 13 residues. CDR3 DNA: TGCGCCAGCAGCTTGGGGCAGAGTGAAAAACTGTTTTTT. Translating gives CASSLGQSEKLFF.

The V gene is TRBV4-2, the J gene TRBJ2-3, with 7 bases identical to TRBD1. The CDR3 spans 19 residues. J gave up 5 bases and V 1 base, and 18 bases lay outside the gene matches. Looked up from germline, CDR1 is LGHNA and CDR2 is YNFKEQ. The DNA of the CDR3 is TGTGCCAGCAGCCAAGCCCTACGGCGGAAGACAGGGCAGGTAGATACGCAGTATTTT. It codes for CASSQALRRKTGQVDTQYF.